This paragraph covers one T cell receptor beta chain sequence. Its antigen remains unknown. The sample comes from a study of CD4+ T cells in melanoma. Some clones are missing from TCRdb's copy, which holds only in-frame ones; the method was immunoSEQ multiplex PCR. In the table there are over 100,000 clones, roughly 90% of which are singletons. Findings and caveats of the study: CD8+ T cell, macrophage and B cell function reportedly correlated with neoantigen-specific CD4+ T cells. Reportedly, melanoma neoantigen-specific CD4+ T cells showed varied differentiation states.

The CDR3 totals 15 residues. Sequenced input: peripheral blood. The chain has TRBV21-1 and TRBJ1-5. TRBV21-1 is a recognized pseudogene. This sequence was found in a human donor with melanoma. CDR3 protein: CASSDRDGRNRPQHF. CDR3 nucleotide sequence: TGTGCCAGCAGCGACCGGGACGGACGCAATCGGCCCCAGCATTTT.